This T cell receptor (beta chain) was sequenced for a study of cytomegalovirus exposure and HLA in healthy donors. Study-level information: As released early, the data held 85 million to 95 million unique TCRs from HLA-typed donors. Study results and limitations: Per a later analysis, HLA-associated TCR beta chains showed more clonal expansion than other, equally common TCR beta chains. A reported reduction in N-insertions relative to the 666-donor mean was seen in an Asian-associated ancestry cluster in a later analysis. TCR sequences were mostly rare, though some public TCRs occurred in many donors.

The PCR used 60 Vbeta and 13 Jbeta primers. Sequenced by immunoSEQ multiplex PCR; TCRdb stores in-frame clones only, minus some. This sample has approximately 88,000 clones, with about 74% found just once. In germline, CDR1 is MNHEY, CDR2 SMNVEV (reference sequence). The V and J ends lost 6 bases and 3 bases respectively, with 15 bases between them. The CDR3 spans 15 residues. A remark on this clone: Its antigen is not known.

The chain carries TRBV27 and TRBJ1-5; D may be TRBD1 (6 bases). The sequenced sample was PBMCs. This TCR came from a man aged 25 to 40 in good health and CMV-seronegative. CDR3 amino acids: CASRPYGQYNQPQHF. The CDR3 coding sequence is TGTGCCAGCAGACCCTATGGACAGTACAATCAGCCCCAGCATTTT.